A selection of T cell receptor beta chains follows, all from one sample in a study of technical replicates of blood from a handful of donors. Using immunoSEQ multiplex PCR, the repertoire was profiled, and TCRdb retains in-frame clones only, with some absent. The table records about 62,000 clones, about 90% of them present only once. What was sequenced was PBMCs. The receptors here all came from a human donor in good health. Some clones in this sample may be carry-over from other donors' samples. Each CDR3 is given with its conserved first and last residue. A D gene is named only where the DNA matches it firmly. Rows give clone size only sometimes, using once, few, many, or a class for an expanded clone.

d_gene: -
v_gene: TRBV5-1
j_gene: TRBJ2-2
abundance: -
CDR3aa: CASSFGTGELFF
CDR3nt: TGCGCCAGCAGCTTCGGCACCGGGGAGCTGTTTTTT

d_gene: -
v_gene: TRBV7-3
j_gene: TRBJ1-6
abundance: -
CDR3aa: CASSLTPRSDSPLHF
CDR3nt: TGTGCCAGCAGCTTAACTCCCAGGTCGGATTCACCCCTCCACTTT

d_gene: -
v_gene: TRBV7-6
j_gene: TRBJ2-5
abundance: -
CDR3aa: CASSLVRREQETQYF
CDR3nt: TGTGCCAGCAGCTTAGTTAGGCGGGAACAAGAGACCCAGTACTTC

d_gene: TRBD2
v_gene: TRBV7-9
j_gene: TRBJ2-7
abundance: -
CDR3aa: CASSQLAGETSYEQYF
CDR3nt: TGTGCCAGCAGCCAACTAGCGGGAGAGACCTCCTACGAGCAGTACTTC

d_gene: TRBD2
v_gene: TRBV30
j_gene: TRBJ2-7
abundance: -
CDR3aa: CAWNAGESYEQYF
CDR3nt: TGTGCCTGGAATGCGGGAGAATCCTACGAGCAGTACTTC

d_gene: TRBD2
v_gene: TRBV7-9
j_gene: TRBJ2-3
abundance: few
CDR3aa: CASRGLAGDTQYF
CDR3nt: TGTGCCAGCAGGGGACTAGCGGGAGATACGCAGTATTTT

d_gene: -
v_gene: TRBV30
j_gene: TRBJ2-1
abundance: -
CDR3aa: CACVPDRYNEQFF
CDR3nt: TGTGCCTGTGTACCGGACAGATACAATGAGCAGTTCTTC

d_gene: TRBD2
v_gene: TRBV6-5
j_gene: TRBJ2-5
abundance: -
CDR3aa: CASSYSGTRGGTQYF
CDR3nt: TGTGCCAGCAGTTACTCGGGGACTAGGGGGGGGACCCAGTACTTC

d_gene: TRBD2
v_gene: TRBV5-4
j_gene: TRBJ2-1
abundance: -
CDR3aa: CASSLGGGGSKYNEQFF
CDR3nt: TGTGCCAGCAGCTTGGGGGGTGGCGGGAGTAAGTACAATGAGCAGTTCTTC

d_gene: -
v_gene: TRBV9
j_gene: TRBJ2-7
abundance: -
CDR3aa: CASSPRGAGYEQYF
CDR3nt: TGTGCCAGCAGCCCACGGGGAGCGGGCTACGAGCAGTACTTC

d_gene: TRBD2
v_gene: TRBV7-2
j_gene: TRBJ2-1
abundance: -
CDR3aa: CASSLALAGVFEGEQFF
CDR3nt: TGTGCCAGCAGCTTAGCTCTAGCGGGAGTTTTTGAGGGTGAGCAGTTCTTC

d_gene: -
v_gene: TRBV4-3
j_gene: TRBJ1-5
abundance: -
CDR3aa: CASSLFQGQPQHF
CDR3nt: TGCGCCAGCAGCCTGTTCCAGGGGCAGCCCCAGCATTTT

d_gene: TRBD2
v_gene: TRBV6-5
j_gene: TRBJ2-7
abundance: -
CDR3aa: CASSYSRGGEQYF
CDR3nt: TGTGCCAGCAGTTACTCCCGGGGGGGAGAGCAGTACTTC

d_gene: -
v_gene: TRBV4-3
j_gene: TRBJ2-1
abundance: once
CDR3aa: CASSQDWGEFYYNEQFF
CDR3nt: TGCGCCAGCAGCCAAGATTGGGGGGAGTTTTACTACAATGAGCAGTTCTTC

d_gene: -
v_gene: TRBV2
j_gene: TRBJ2-5
abundance: -
CDR3aa: CASSQQETQYF
CDR3nt: TGTGCCAGCAGCCAACAAGAGACCCAGTACTTC

d_gene: -
v_gene: TRBV28
j_gene: TRBJ2-7
abundance: -
CDR3aa: CASSSTPSYEQYF
CDR3nt: TGTGCCAGCAGTTCGACTCCCTCCTACGAGCAGTACTTC

d_gene: -
v_gene: TRBV6-5
j_gene: TRBJ1-1
abundance: -
CDR3aa: CASKRGRSEAFF
CDR3nt: TGTGCCAGCAAGCGGGGCAGGTCGGAAGCTTTCTTT

d_gene: TRBD2
v_gene: TRBV14
j_gene: TRBJ2-1
abundance: -
CDR3aa: CASSQVAGGINEQFF
CDR3nt: TGTGCCAGCAGCCAAGTAGCGGGAGGGATCAATGAGCAGTTCTTC

d_gene: -
v_gene: TRBV12-5
j_gene: TRBJ1-5
abundance: -
CDR3aa: CACTGGNNQPQHF
CDR3nt: TGTGCTTGTACGGGCGGGAACAATCAGCCCCAGCATTTT

d_gene: TRBD2
v_gene: TRBV7-3
j_gene: TRBJ2-3
abundance: -
CDR3aa: CASSLQRGGRDTQYF
CDR3nt: TGTGCCAGCAGCTTACAGCGGGGGGGCCGAGATACGCAGTATTTT

d_gene: TRBD2
v_gene: TRBV6-5
j_gene: TRBJ2-5
abundance: -
CDR3aa: CASSSTGLAGGPQYF
CDR3nt: TGTGCCAGCAGTTCCACGGGACTAGCGGGGGGGCCCCAGTACTTC

d_gene: -
v_gene: TRBV4-1
j_gene: TRBJ1-1
abundance: -
CDR3aa: CASSQGWQGNTEAFF
CDR3nt: TGCGCCAGCAGCCAAGGGTGGCAGGGGAACACTGAAGCTTTCTTT

d_gene: -
v_gene: TRBV7-2
j_gene: TRBJ2-7
abundance: -
CDR3aa: CASSSLASYEQYF
CDR3nt: TGTGCCAGCAGCTCCCTAGCGTCCTACGAGCAGTACTTC

d_gene: TRBD2
v_gene: TRBV7-2
j_gene: TRBJ2-7
abundance: -
CDR3aa: CASSFFGSGAYEQYF
CDR3nt: TGTGCCAGCAGCTTTTTCGGGAGCGGGGCCTACGAGCAGTACTTC

d_gene: -
v_gene: TRBV5-4
j_gene: TRBJ2-1
abundance: -
CDR3aa: CASSLVTGVGGEQFF
CDR3nt: TGTGCCAGCAGCTTAGTCACGGGGGTGGGTGGTGAGCAGTTCTTC

d_gene: -
v_gene: TRBV19
j_gene: TRBJ1-5
abundance: once
CDR3aa: CASRSVFFSNQPQHF
CDR3nt: TGTGCCAGTAGGTCTGTCTTTTTTAGCAATCAGCCCCAGCATTTT

d_gene: -
v_gene: TRBV6-5
j_gene: TRBJ2-1
abundance: -
CDR3aa: CASSPARLGNEQFF
CDR3nt: TGTGCCAGCAGTCCCGCCCGACTAGGCAATGAGCAGTTCTTC

d_gene: -
v_gene: TRBV18
j_gene: TRBJ2-4
abundance: -
CDR3aa: CASSPPGGRGLAKNIQYF
CDR3nt: TGTGCCAGCTCACCACCGGGCGGCAGGGGCCTAGCCAAAAACATTCAGTACTTC

d_gene: -
v_gene: TRBV6-5
j_gene: TRBJ2-1
abundance: -
CDR3aa: CASMGGRYNEQFF
CDR3nt: TGTGCCAGCATGGGCGGGCGGTACAATGAGCAGTTCTTC

d_gene: -
v_gene: TRBV4-3
j_gene: TRBJ1-2
abundance: -
CDR3aa: CASSQDRVGGYTF
CDR3nt: TGCGCCAGCAGCCAAGATCGGGTGGGTGGCTACACCTTC

d_gene: TRBD2
v_gene: TRBV6-5
j_gene: TRBJ2-7
abundance: -
CDR3aa: CASRGGLAGEGEQYF
CDR3nt: TGTGCCAGCAGGGGAGGACTAGCGGGAGAGGGCGAGCAGTACTTC

d_gene: -
v_gene: TRBV11-2
j_gene: TRBJ2-3
abundance: -
CDR3aa: CASSPPGHTQYF
CDR3nt: TGTGCCAGCAGCCCCCCGGGTCATACGCAGTATTTT

d_gene: -
v_gene: TRBV19
j_gene: TRBJ2-7
abundance: -
CDR3aa: CASTGTHSYEQYF
CDR3nt: TGTGCCAGTACCGGGACTCACTCCTACGAGCAGTACTTC

d_gene: -
v_gene: TRBV6-1
j_gene: TRBJ2-3
abundance: few
CDR3aa: CASPRPGEMTDTQYF
CDR3nt: TGTGCCAGTCCGAGGCCGGGGGAGATGACAGATACGCAGTATTTT

d_gene: TRBD2
v_gene: TRBV29-1
j_gene: TRBJ2-5
abundance: -
CDR3aa: CSVYTGTSTETQYF
CDR3nt: TGCAGCGTCTATACCGGGACTAGCACCGAGACCCAGTACTTC

d_gene: TRBD2
v_gene: TRBV4-3
j_gene: TRBJ2-2
abundance: -
CDR3aa: CASSNRLAGYTGELFF
CDR3nt: TGCGCCAGCAGCAACAGGCTAGCGGGTTACACCGGGGAGCTGTTTTTT

d_gene: TRBD2
v_gene: TRBV5-1
j_gene: TRBJ2-2
abundance: -
CDR3aa: CASSLLAGMNTGELFF
CDR3nt: TGCGCCAGCAGCTTGCTAGCGGGCATGAACACCGGGGAGCTGTTTTTT

d_gene: TRBD2
v_gene: TRBV4-1
j_gene: TRBJ2-7
abundance: once
CDR3aa: CASSQLAGSSYEQYF
CDR3nt: TGCGCCAGCAGCCAACTAGCGGGGAGCTCCTACGAGCAGTACTTC

d_gene: TRBD2
v_gene: TRBV4-2
j_gene: TRBJ2-7
abundance: -
CDR3aa: CASSQDAGGEYEQYF
CDR3nt: TGTGCCAGCAGCCAAGATGCGGGGGGGGAATACGAGCAGTACTTC

d_gene: -
v_gene: TRBV11-3
j_gene: TRBJ2-7
abundance: few
CDR3aa: CASSEGETYEQYF
CDR3nt: TGTGCCAGCAGCGAGGGGGAAACCTACGAGCAGTACTTC